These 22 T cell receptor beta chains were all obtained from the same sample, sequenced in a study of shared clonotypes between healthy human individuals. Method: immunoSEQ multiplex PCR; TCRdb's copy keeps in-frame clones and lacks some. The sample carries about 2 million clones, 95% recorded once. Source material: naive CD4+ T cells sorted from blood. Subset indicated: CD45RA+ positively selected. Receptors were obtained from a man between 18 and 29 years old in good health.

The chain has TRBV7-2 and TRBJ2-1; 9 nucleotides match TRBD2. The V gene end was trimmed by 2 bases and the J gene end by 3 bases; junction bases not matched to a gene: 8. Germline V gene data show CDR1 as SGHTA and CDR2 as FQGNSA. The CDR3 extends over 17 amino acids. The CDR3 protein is CASSLWLAGPYYNEQFF. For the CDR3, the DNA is TGTGCCAGCAGCTTATGGCTAGCGGGACCTTACTACAATGAGCAGTTCTTC.

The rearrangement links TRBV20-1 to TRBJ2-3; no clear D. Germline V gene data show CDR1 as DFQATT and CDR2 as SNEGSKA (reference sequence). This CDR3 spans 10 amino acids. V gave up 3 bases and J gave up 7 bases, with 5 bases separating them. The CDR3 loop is CSASTNTQYF. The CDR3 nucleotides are TGCAGTGCTAGTACGAATACGCAGTATTTT.

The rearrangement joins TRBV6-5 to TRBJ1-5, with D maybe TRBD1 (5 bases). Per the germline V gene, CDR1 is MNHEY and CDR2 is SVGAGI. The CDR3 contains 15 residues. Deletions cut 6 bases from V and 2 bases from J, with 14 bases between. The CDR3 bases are TGTGCCAGCAGGGGGGAAGGTCTAGGCAATCAGCCCCAGCATTTT. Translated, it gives CASRGEGLGNQPQHF.

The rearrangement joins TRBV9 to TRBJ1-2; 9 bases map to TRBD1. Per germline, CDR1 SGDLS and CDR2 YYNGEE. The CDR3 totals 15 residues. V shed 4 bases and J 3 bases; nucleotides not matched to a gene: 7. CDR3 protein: CASSPGTGGDYGYTF. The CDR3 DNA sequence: TGTGCCAGCAGCCCAGGAACAGGGGGCGACTATGGCTACACCTTC.

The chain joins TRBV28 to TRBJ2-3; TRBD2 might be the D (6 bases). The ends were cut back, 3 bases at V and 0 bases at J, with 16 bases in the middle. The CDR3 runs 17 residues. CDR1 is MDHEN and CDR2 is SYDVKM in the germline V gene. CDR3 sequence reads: CASSFIRGSTSTDTQYF. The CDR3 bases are TGTGCCAGCAGTTTCATCCGGGGGAGTACTAGCACAGATACGCAGTATTTT. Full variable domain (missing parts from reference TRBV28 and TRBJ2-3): DVKVTQSSRYLVKRTGEKVFLECVQDMDHENMFWYRQDPGLGLRLIYFSYDVKMKEKGDIPEGYSVSREKKERFSLILESASTNQTSMYLCASSFIRGSTSTDTQYFGPGTRLTVL.

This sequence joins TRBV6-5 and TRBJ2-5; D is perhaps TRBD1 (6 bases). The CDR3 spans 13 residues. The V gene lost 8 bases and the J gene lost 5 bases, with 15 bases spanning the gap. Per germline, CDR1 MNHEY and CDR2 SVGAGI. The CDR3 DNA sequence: TGTGCCAGCGCCTGGGGGCTTGGGGAGACCCAGTACTTC. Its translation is CASAWGLGETQYF.

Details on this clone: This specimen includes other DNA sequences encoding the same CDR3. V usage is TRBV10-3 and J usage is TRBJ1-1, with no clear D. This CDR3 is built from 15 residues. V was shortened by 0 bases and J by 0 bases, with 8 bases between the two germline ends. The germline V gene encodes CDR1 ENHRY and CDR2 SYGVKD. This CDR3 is CAISESLGMNTEAFF. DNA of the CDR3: TGTGCCATCAGTGAGTCCCTAGGCATGAACACTGAAGCTTTCTTT.

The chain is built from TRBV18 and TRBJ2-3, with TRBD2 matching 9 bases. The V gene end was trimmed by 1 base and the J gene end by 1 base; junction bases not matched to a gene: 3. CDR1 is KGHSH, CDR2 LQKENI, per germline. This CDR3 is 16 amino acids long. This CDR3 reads CASSPRASGGTDTQYF. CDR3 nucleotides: TGTGCCAGCTCACCACGGGCTAGCGGGGGCACAGATACGCAGTATTTT.

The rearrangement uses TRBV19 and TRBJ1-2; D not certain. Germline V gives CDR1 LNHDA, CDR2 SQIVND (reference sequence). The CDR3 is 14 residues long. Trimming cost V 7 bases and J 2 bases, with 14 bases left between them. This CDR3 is CASIPGRGNYGYTF. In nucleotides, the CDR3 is TGTGCCAGTATCCCTGGAAGAGGAAACTATGGCTACACCTTC.

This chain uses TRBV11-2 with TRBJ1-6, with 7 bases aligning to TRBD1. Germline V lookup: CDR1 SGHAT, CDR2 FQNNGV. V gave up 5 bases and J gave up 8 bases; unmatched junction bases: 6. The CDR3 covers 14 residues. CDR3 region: CASSHRGGDSPLHF. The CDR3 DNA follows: TGTGCCAGCAGCCACAGGGGAGGGGATTCACCCCTCCACTTT.

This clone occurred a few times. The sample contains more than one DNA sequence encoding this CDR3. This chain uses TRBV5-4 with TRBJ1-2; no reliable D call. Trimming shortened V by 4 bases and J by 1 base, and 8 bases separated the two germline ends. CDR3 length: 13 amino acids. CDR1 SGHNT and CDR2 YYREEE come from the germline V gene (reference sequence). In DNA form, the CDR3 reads TGTGCCAGCAGCCCTGACGGTAACTATGGCTACACCTTC. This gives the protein CASSPDGNYGYTF.

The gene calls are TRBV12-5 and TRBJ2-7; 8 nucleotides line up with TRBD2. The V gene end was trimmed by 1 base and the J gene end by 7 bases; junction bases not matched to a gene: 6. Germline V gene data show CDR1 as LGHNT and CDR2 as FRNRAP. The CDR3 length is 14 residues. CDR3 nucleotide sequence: TGTGCTAGTGGTTTGGGCGGGAGGTCCTTAGAGCAGTACTTC. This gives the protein CASGLGGRSLEQYF.

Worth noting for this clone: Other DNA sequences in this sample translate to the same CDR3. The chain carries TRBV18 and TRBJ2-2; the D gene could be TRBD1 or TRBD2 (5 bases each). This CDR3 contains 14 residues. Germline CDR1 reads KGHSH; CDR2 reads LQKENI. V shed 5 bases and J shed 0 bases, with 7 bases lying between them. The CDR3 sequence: CASSGTANTGELFF. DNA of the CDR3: TGTGCCAGCTCAGGGACGGCGAACACCGGGGAGCTGTTTTTT.

CDR3 DNA: TGTGCCACCAGCTTCTGGCGGGGCGCGAACACCGGGGAGCTGTTTTTT. Protein: CATSFWRGANTGELFF. The J gene is TRBJ2-2, the V gene TRBV15; D is possibly TRBD2 (6 bases). From germline, CDR1 is LNHNV and CDR2 YYDKDF (reference sequence). CDR3 length equals 16 residues. V was trimmed by 5 bases and J by 0 bases, leaving 13 bases between them.

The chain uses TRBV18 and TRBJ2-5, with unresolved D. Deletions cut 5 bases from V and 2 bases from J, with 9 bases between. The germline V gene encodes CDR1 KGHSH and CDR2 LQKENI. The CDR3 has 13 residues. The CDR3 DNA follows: TGTGCCAGCTCATATGGGGTTCAAGAGACCCAGTACTTC. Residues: CASSYGVQETQYF.

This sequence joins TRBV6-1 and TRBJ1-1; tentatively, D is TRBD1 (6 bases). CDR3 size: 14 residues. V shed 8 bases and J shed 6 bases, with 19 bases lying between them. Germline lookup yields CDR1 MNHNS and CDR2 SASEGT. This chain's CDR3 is CASGDITTAPEAFF. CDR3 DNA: TGTGCCAGCGGGGACATAACAACGGCCCCTGAAGCTTTCTTT.

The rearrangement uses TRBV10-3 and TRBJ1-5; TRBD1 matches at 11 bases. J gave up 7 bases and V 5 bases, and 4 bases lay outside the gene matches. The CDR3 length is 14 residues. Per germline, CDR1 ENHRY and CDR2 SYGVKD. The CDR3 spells CAISSDRGQQPQHF. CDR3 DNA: TGTGCCATCAGTTCGGACAGGGGGCAACAGCCCCAGCATTTT.

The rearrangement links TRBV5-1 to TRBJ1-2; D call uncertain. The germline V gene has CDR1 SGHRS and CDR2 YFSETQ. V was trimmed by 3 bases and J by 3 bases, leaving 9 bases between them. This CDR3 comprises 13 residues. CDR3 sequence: CASSYEGYYGYTF. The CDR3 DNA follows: TGCGCCAGCAGCTATGAGGGTTACTATGGCTACACCTTC.

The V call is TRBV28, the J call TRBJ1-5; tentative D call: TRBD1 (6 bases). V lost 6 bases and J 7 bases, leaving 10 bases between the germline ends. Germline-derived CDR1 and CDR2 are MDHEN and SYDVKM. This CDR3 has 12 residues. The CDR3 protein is CASRTRGQPQHF. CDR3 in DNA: TGTGCCAGCAGAACCAGGGGCCAGCCCCAGCATTTT.

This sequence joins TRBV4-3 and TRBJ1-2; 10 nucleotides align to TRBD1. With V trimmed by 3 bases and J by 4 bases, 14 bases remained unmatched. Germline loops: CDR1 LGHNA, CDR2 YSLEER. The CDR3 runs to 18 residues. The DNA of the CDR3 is TGCGCCAGCAGCCATATAGGGGTAGGGACAGGGGATGCCTATGGCTACACCTTC. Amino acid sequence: CASSHIGVGTGDAYGYTF.

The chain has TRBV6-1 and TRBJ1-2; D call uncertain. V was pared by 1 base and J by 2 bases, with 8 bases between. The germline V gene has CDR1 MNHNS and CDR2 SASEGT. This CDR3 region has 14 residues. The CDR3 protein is CASSEVWGNYGYTF. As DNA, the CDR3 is TGTGCCAGCAGTGAAGTTTGGGGAAACTATGGCTACACCTTC.

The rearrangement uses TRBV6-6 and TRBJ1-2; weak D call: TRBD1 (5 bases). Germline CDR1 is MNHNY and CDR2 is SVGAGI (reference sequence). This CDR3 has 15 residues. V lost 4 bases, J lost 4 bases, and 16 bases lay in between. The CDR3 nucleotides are TGTGCCAGCAGTTCCCCGACAGAGTCTAGCTATGGCTACACCTTC. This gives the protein CASSSPTESSYGYTF.